This T cell receptor (beta chain) was sequenced in a study of molecular identifiers for immune sequencing clone quantification. Across the whole study: Replicates partitioned RNA from approximately 20,000 or 100,000 naive CD8 cells into five parts, sequencing four. Study conclusions and caveats: Over 99% of effector molecules, but under 1% in naive cells, were held by clones with more than 20 RNA copies.

Remarks on this clonotype: As yet, its antigen is unknown. At one boundary the junction diverges from the germline segment, which might be a read error.

Using a CD8+CD4-CCR7+CD45RA+ phenotype, naive CD8 T cells were sorted. Via MiXCR, TCRdb re-called the PCR reads, giving one row per CDR3 protein. This repertoire shows about 330,000 distinct CDR3 sequences, roughly 24% found once; its top ten account for 0.7% to 0.95%. CDR3 length: 14 amino acids. Germline loops: CDR1 DFQATT, CDR2 SNEGSKA (reference sequence). This chain joins TRBV20-1 and TRBJ2-4; 9 nucleotides line up with TRBD1. The TCR comes from a human donor in good health. Some libraries in this study had Jurkat cell RNA spiked in. Material: naive CD8+ T cells from blood, with Jurkat cell RNA spiked in. Sample subset: FACS-sorted CD8+CD4-CCR7+CD45RA+ naive T cells. The CDR3 loop reads CSATLGQGPALPSF. CDR3 DNA sequence: TGCAGTGCTACTCTTGGACAGGGGCCGGCCCTTCCGTCCTTC.